This T cell receptor (beta chain) stems from a study of early T cells in non-severe SARS-CoV-2 infection. TCRdb re-analysed the 5' RACE reads in MiXCR, keeping a single row per CDR3 protein. The table has 25,000 to 30,000 distinct CDR3 sequences, 5.4% seen once. This clonotype was found many times. The CDR3 runs to 13 residues. Per germline, CDR1 MDHEN and CDR2 SYDVKM. Trimming stripped 7 bases from V and 4 bases from J, with 11 bases between. V gene TRBV28 combines with J gene TRBJ1-5; D is uncertain. This sequence originates from an adult who was a healthcare worker with PCR-confirmed SARS-CoV-2 infection or an uninfected control (not recorded which). What was sequenced was whole blood. CDR3 in amino acids: CASKNKGNQPQHF. CDR3 sequence (DNA): TGTGCCAGCAAGAATAAGGGTAATCAGCCCCAGCATTTT.